One sample yielded the 6 T cell receptor beta chains listed below, sequenced in a study of response to subunit inactivated influenza vaccine. A single record per CDR3 protein comes from TCRdb applying MiXCR to the RT-PCR reads. The table records over 750,000 distinct CDR3 sequences, approximately 21% of them present only once. The specimen was PBMCs from blood, collected around 5 days after vaccination. The receptor set was obtained from a man over 45 who received an inactivated influenza vaccine.

This clonotype has just a few counts. The V and J genes are TRBV7-3 and TRBJ2-2; 12 nucleotides align to TRBD2. After removal of 2 bases from V and 6 bases from J, the junction contained 7 bases not matched to a gene. CDR1 SGHTA and CDR2 FQGTGA come from the germline V gene. The CDR3 totals 17 residues. As DNA, the CDR3 is TGTGCCAGCAGCTTACCTCTAGCGGGAGGGCAGGCCGGGGAGCTGTTTTTT. This codes for CASSLPLAGGQAGELFF. The whole variable domain, filled in from reference TRBV7-3 and TRBJ2-2, reads GAGVSQTPSNKVTEKGKYVELRCDPISGHTALYWYRQSLGQGPEFLIYFQGTGAADDSGLPNDRFFAVRPEGSVSTLKIQRTERGDSAVYLCASSLPLAGGQAGELFFGEGSRLTVL.

The gene calls are TRBV5-1 and TRBJ1-2, with no clear D. CDR3 length: 14 amino acids. The V and J ends lost 4 bases and 4 bases respectively, with 14 bases between them. From germline, CDR1 is SGHRS and CDR2 YFSETQ. For the CDR3, the DNA is TGCGCCAGCAGCCCTGCCGCGGGGAGCTATGGCTACACCTTC. The encoded protein is CASSPAAGSYGYTF.

The gene calls are TRBV20-1 and TRBJ2-4; a weak D match, TRBD2 (6 bases). The CDR3 totals 14 residues. Per the germline V gene, CDR1 is DFQATT and CDR2 is SNEGSKA (reference sequence). The V and J ends lost 5 bases and 4 bases respectively, with 15 bases between them. The CDR3 DNA is TGCAGTGCTTGTCCACCGGGAGTGAAAAACATTCAGTACTTC. Protein sequence: CSACPPGVKNIQYF.

This clonotype was counted only a few times. The CDR3 loop reads CASSLGRMAHNEQFF. CDR3 nucleotide sequence: TGTGCCAGCAGCTTAGGCCGAATGGCGCACAATGAGCAGTTCTTC. The chain uses TRBV7-9 and TRBJ2-1; no reliable D call. Germline V gives CDR1 SEHNR, CDR2 FQNEAQ (reference sequence). The CDR3 runs to 15 residues. The V end was cut by 1 base, the J end by 5 bases, with 12 bases between. The full variable domain, completed using reference TRBV7-9 and TRBJ2-1, is DTGVSQNPRHKITKRGQNVTFRCDPISEHNRLYWYRQTLGQGPEFLTYFQNEAQLEKSRLLSDRFSAERPKGSFSTLEIQRTEQGDSAMYLCASSLGRMAHNEQFFGPGTRLTVL.

This clonotype was detected ten times or more. This sequence joins TRBV11-2 and TRBJ2-1; perhaps TRBD1 as D (5 bases). In germline, CDR1 is SGHAT, CDR2 FQNNGV. The CDR3 contains 15 residues. V gave up 1 base and J gave up 6 bases, with 13 bases separating them. CDR3 DNA sequence: TGTGCCAGCAGCTTAGGTCAGGGTAAGGGCAATGAGCAGTTCTTC. It translates to CASSLGQGKGNEQFF.

This clonotype was detected ten times or more. The chain has TRBV6-5 and TRBJ2-3; tentative D call: TRBD2 (5 bases). The germline V and J ends were trimmed by 2 bases and 2 bases, with 8 bases remaining between them. The CDR3 length is 14 residues. CDR1 is MNHEY and CDR2 is SVGAGI in the germline V gene. As DNA, the CDR3 is TGTGCCAGCAGTTACAGGCTAGCCACAGATACGCAGTATTTT. This encodes CASSYRLATDTQYF.